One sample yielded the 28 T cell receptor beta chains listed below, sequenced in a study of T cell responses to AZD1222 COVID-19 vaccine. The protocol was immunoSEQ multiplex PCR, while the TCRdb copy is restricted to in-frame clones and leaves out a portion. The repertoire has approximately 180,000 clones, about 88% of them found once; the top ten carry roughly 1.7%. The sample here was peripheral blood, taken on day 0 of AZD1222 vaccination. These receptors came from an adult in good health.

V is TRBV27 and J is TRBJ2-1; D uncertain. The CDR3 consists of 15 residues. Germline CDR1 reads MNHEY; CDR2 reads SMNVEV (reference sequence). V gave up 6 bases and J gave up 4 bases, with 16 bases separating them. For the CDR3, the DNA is TGTGCCAGCAGAGAGAGCTGGCACGGGTACAATGAGCAGTTCTTC. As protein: CASRESWHGYNEQFF.

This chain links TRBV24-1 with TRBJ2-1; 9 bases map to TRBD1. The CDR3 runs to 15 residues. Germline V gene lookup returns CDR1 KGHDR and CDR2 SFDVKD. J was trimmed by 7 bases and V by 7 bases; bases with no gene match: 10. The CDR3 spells CATRETGGALNEQFF. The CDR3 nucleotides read TGTGCCACCAGGGAAACAGGGGGCGCGTTGAATGAGCAGTTCTTC.

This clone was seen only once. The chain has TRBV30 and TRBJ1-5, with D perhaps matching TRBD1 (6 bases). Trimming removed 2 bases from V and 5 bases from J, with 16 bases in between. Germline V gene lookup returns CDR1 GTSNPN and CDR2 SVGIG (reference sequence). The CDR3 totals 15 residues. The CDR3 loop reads CAWSTTGRADQPQHF. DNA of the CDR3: TGTGCCTGGAGTACCACAGGGAGGGCCGATCAGCCCCAGCATTTT.

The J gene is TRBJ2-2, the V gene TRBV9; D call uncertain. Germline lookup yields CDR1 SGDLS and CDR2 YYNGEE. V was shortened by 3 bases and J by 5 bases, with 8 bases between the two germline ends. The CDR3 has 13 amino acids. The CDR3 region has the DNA TGTGCCAGCAGCGACCCGGCGACCGGGGAGCTGTTTTTT. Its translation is CASSDPATGELFF.

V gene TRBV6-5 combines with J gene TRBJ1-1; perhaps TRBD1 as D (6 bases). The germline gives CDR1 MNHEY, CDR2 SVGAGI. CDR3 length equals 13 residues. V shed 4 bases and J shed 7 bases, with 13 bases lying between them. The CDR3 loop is CASSSTGGGEAFF. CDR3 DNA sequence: TGTGCCAGCAGTTCCACCGGAGGGGGTGAAGCTTTCTTT.

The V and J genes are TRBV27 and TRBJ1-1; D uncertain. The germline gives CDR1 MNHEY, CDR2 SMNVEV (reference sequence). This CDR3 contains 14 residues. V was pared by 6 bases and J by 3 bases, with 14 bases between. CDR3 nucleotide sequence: TGTGCCAGCAGCCCGGGAGGGAGGGACACTGAAGCTTTCTTT. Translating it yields CASSPGGRDTEAFF.

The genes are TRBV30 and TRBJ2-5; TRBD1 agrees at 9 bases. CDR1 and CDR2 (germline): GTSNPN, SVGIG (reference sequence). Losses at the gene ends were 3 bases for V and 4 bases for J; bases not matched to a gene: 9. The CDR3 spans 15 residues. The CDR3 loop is CAWRRLGQGVETQYF. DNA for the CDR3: TGTGCCTGGAGGCGCCTGGGACAGGGAGTAGAGACCCAGTACTTC.

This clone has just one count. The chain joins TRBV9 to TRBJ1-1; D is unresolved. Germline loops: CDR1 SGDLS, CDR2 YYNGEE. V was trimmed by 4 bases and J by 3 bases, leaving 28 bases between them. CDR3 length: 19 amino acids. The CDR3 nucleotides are TGTGCCAGCAGCCCGCGGACCTCGACCCCCCAGAAAAGGGACACTGAAGCTTTCTTT. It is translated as CASSPRTSTPQKRDTEAFF.

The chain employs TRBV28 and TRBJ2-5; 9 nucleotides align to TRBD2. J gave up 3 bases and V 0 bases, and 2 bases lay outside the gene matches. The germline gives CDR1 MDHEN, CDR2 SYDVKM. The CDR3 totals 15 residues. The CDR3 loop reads CASSLWSSGEETQYF. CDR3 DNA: TGTGCCAGCAGTTTATGGTCTAGCGGGGAAGAGACCCAGTACTTC.

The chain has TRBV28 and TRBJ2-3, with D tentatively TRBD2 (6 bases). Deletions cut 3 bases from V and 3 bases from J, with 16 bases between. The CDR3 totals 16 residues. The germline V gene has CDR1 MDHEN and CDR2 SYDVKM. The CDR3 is CASSFPLAANTDTQYF. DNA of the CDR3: TGTGCCAGCAGTTTCCCTTTAGCGGCGAATACAGATACGCAGTATTTT.

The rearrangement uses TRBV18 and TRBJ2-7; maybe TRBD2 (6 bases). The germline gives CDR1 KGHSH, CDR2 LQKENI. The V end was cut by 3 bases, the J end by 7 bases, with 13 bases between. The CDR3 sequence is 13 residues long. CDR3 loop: CASSPNLEGEQYF. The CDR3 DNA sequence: TGTGCCAGCTCACCCAACTTGGAGGGAGAGCAGTACTTC.

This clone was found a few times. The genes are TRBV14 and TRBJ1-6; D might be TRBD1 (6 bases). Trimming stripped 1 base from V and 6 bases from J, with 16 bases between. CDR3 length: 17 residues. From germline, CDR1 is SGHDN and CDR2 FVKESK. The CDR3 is CASSQGGSGRGNSPLHF. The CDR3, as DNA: TGTGCCAGCAGCCAAGGTGGATCGGGCAGGGGTAATTCACCCCTCCACTTT.

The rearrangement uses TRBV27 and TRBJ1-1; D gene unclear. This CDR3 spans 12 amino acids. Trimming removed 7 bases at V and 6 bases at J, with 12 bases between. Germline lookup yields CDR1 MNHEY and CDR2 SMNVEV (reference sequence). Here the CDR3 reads CASISQFAEAFF. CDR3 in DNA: TGTGCCAGCATTTCACAGTTCGCTGAAGCTTTCTTT.

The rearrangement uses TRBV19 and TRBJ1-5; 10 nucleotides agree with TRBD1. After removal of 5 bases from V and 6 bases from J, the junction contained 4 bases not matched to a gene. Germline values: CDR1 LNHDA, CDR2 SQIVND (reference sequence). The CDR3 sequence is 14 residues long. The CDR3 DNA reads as TGTGCCAGTAGTTTGGACAGGGGGATTCAGCCCCAGCATTTT. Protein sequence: CASSLDRGIQPQHF.

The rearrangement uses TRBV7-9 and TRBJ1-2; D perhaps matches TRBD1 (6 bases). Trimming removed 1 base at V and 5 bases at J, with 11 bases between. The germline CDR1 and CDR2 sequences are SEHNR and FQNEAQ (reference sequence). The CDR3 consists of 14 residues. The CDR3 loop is CASSLVQGPYGYTF. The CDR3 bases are TGTGCCAGCAGCTTAGTGCAGGGGCCTTATGGCTACACCTTC. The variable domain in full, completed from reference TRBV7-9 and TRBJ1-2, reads DTGVSQNPRHKITKRGQNVTFRCDPISEHNRLYWYRQTLGQGPEFLTYFQNEAQLEKSRLLSDRFSAERPKGSFSTLEIQRTEQGDSAMYLCASSLVQGPYGYTFGSGTRLTVV.

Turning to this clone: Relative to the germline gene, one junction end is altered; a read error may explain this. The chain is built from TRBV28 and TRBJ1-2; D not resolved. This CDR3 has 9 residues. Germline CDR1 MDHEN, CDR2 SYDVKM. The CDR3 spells CASSFPWAF. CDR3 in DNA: TGTGCCAGCAGTTTCCCTTGGGCCTTC.

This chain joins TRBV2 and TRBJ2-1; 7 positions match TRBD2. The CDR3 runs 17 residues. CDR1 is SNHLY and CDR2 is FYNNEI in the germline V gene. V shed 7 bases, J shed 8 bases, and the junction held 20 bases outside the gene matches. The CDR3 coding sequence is TGTGCCAGCACCCAGTGGGGGGGACTATCCGGTCAGGATGAGCAGTTCTTC. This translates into CASTQWGGLSGQDEQFF.

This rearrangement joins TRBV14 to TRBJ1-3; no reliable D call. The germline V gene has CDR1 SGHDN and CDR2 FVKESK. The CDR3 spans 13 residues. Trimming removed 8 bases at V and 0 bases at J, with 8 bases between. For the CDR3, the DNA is TGTGCCAGCCGACTCCTCTCTGGAAACACCATATATTTT. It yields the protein CASRLLSGNTIYF.

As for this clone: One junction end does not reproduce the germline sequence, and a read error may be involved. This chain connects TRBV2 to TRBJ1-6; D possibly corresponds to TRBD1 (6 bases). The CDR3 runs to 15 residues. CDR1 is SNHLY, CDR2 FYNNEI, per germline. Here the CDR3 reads CASSEVGHSSSPLHF. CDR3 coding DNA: TGTGCCAGCAGCGAAGTGGGACACAGCTCTTCACCCCTCCACTTT.

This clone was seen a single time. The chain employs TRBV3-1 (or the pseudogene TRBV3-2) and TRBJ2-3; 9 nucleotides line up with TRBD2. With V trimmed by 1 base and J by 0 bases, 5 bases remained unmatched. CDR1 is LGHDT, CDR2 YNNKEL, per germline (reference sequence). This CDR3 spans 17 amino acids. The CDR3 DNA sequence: TGTGCCAGCAGCCAAGGGCCTAGCGGGGCTAGCACAGATACGCAGTATTTT. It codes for CASSQGPSGASTDTQYF.

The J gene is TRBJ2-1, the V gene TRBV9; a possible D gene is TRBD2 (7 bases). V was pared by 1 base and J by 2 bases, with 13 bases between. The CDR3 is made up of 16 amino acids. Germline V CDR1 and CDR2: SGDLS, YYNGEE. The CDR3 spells CASSVRGGVAYNEQFF. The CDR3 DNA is TGTGCCAGCAGCGTAAGGGGGGGAGTAGCCTACAATGAGCAGTTCTTC.

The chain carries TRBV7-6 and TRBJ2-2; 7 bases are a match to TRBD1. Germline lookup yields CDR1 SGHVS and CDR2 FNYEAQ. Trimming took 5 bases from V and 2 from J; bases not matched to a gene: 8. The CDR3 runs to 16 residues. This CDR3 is CASSRTGTANTGELFF. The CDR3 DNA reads TGTGCCAGCAGCCGAACCGGGACAGCCAACACCGGGGAGCTGTTTTTT.

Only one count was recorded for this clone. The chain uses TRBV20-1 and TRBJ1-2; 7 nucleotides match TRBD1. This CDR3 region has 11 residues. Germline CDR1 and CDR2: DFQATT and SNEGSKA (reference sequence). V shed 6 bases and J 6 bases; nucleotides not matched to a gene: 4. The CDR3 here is CSARQGNGYTF. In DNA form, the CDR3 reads TGCAGTGCAAGACAGGGAAATGGCTACACCTTC.

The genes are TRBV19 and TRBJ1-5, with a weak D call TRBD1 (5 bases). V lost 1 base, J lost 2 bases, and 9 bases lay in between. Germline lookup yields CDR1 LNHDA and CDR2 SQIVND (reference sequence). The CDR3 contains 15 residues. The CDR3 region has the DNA TGTGCCAGTAGTATAGGGGGGGTTGGCAATCAGCCCCAGCATTTT. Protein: CASSIGGVGNQPQHF.

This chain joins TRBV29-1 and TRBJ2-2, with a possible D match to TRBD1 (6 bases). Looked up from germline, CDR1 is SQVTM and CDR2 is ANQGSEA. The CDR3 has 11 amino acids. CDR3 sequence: CSGTNTGELFF. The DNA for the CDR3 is TGCAGTGGGACAAACACCGGGGAGCTGTTTTTT.

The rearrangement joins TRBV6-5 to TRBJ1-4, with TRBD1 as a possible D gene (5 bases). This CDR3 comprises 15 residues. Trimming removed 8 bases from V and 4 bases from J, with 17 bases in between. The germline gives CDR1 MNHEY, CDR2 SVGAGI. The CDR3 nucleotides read TGTGCCAGCTCGGGGGAGGCAGGGAATAATGAAAAACTGTTTTTT. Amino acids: CASSGEAGNNEKLFF.

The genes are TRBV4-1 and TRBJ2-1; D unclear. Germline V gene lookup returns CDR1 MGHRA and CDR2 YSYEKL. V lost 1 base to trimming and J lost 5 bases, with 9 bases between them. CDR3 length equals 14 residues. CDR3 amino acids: CASSQGPGDNEQFF. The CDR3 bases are TGCGCCAGCAGCCAAGGTCCGGGTGACAATGAGCAGTTCTTC.

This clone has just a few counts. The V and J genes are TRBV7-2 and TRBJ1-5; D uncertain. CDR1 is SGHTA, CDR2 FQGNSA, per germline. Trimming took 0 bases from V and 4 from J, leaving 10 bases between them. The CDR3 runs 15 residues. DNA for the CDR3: TGTGCCAGCAGCTTAGCGCCTTACGGGAATCAGCCCCAGCATTTT. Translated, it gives CASSLAPYGNQPQHF.